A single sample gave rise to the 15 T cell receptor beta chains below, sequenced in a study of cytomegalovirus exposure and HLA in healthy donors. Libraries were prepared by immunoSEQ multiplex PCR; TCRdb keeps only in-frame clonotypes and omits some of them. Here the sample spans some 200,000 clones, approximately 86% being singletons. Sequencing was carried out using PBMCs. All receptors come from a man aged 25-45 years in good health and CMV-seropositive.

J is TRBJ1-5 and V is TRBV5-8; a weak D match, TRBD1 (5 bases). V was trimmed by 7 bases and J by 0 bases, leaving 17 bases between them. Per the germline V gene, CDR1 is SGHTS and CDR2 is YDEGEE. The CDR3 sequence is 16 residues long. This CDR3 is CASDPGTGLSNQPQHF. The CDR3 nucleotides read TGTGCCAGCGACCCCGGGACGGGCCTTAGCAATCAGCCCCAGCATTTT.

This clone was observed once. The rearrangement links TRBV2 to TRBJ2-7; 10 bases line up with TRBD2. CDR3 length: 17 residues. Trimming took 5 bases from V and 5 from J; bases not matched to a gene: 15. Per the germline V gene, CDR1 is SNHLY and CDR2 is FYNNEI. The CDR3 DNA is TGTGCCAGCAGTAAGGGGGGGCCTAGCGGGAGTCTCCACGAGCAGTACTTC. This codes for CASSKGGPSGSLHEQYF. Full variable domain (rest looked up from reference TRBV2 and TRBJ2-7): EPEVTQTPSHQVTQMGQEVILRCVPISNHLYFYWYRQILGQKVEFLVSFYNNEISEKSEIFDDQFSVERPDGSNFTLKIRSTKLEDSAMYFCASSKGGPSGSLHEQYFGPGTRLTVT.

CDR3 sequence reads: CASSEARGTEAFF. The CDR3 nucleotides are TGTGCCAGCAGTGAAGCGCGGGGGACTGAAGCTTTCTTT. The chain couples TRBV6-1 to TRBJ1-1; tentatively, D is TRBD1 (5 bases). Germline V gene sequence: CDR1 MNHNS, CDR2 SASEGT. The ends were cut back, 0 bases at V and 5 bases at J, with 7 bases in the middle. CDR3 length equals 13 residues.

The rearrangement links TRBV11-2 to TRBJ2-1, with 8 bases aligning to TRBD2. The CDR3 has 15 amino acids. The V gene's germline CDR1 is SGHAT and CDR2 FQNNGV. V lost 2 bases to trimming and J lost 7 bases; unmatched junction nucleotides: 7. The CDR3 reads CASSLLTGGPNEQFF. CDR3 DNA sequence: TGTGCCAGCAGCTTATTAACGGGAGGGCCAAATGAGCAGTTCTTC.

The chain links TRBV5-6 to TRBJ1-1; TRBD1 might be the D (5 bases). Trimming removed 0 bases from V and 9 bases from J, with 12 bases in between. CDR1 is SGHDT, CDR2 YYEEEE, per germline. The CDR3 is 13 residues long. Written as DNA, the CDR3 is TGTGCCAGCAGCTTGGCCTGGGGGTTTCAAGCTTTCTTT. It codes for CASSLAWGFQAFF. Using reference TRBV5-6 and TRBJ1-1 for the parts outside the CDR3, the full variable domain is DAGVTQSPTHLIKTRGQQVTLRCSPKSGHDTVSWYQQALGQGPQFIFQYYEEEERQRGNFPDRFSGHQFPNYSSELNVNALLLGDSALYLCASSLAWGFQAFFGQGTRLTVV.

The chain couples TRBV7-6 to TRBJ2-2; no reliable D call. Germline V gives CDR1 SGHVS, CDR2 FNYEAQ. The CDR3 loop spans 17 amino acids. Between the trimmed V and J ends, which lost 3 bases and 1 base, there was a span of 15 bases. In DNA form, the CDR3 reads TGTGCCAGCAGCTTCATCGCGTCAAGTTTGAACACCGGGGAGCTGTTTTTT. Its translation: CASSFIASSLNTGELFF.

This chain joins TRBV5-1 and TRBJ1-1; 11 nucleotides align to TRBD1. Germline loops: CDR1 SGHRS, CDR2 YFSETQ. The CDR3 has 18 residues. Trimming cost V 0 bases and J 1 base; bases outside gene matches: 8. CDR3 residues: CASSLVRTGGSRNTEAFF. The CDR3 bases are TGCGCCAGCAGCTTGGTAAGGACAGGGGGCAGCAGGAACACTGAAGCTTTCTTT.

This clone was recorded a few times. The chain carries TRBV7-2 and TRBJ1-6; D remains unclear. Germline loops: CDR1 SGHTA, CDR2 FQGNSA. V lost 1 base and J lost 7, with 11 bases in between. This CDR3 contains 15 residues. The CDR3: CASSLVGVPNSPLHF. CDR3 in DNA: TGTGCCAGCAGCTTAGTCGGGGTTCCCAATTCACCCCTCCACTTT.

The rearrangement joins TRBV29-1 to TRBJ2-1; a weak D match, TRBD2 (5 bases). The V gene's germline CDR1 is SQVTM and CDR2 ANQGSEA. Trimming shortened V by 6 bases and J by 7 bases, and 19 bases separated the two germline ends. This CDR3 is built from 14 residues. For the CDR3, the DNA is TGCAGCGTCGAGGGCTTTGGGGTTGTTAATGAGCAGTTCTTC. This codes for CSVEGFGVVNEQFF.

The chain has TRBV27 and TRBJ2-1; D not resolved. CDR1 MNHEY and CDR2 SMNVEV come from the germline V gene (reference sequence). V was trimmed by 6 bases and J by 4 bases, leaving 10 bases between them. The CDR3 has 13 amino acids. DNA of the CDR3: TGTGCCAGCAGGTTGACTCTATACAATGAGCAGTTCTTC. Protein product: CASRLTLYNEQFF.

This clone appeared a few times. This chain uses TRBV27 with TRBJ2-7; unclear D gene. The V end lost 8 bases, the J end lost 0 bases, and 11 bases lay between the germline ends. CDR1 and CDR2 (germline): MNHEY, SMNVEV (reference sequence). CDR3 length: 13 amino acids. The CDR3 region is CASALGPSYEQYF. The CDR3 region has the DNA TGTGCCAGCGCGTTAGGGCCCTCCTACGAGCAGTACTTC.

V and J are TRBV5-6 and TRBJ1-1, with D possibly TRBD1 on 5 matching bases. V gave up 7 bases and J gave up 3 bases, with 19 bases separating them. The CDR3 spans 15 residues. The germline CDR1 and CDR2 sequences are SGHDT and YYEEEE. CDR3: CASYLGAGPYTEAFF. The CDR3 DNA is TGTGCCAGCTACCTAGGGGCAGGGCCCTACACTGAAGCTTTCTTT.

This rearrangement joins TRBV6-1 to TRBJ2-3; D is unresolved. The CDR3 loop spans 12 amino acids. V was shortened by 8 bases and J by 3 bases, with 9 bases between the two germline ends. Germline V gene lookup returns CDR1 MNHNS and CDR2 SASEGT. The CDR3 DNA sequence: TGTGCCAGCGTGCCGCGGACAGATACGCAGTATTTT. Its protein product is CASVPRTDTQYF.

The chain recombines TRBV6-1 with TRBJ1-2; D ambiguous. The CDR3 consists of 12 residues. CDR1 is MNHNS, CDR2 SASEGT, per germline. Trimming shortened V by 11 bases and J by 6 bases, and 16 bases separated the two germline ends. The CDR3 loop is CAATDYPDGYTF. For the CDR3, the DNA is TGTGCCGCCACGGACTATCCTGATGGCTACACCTTC.

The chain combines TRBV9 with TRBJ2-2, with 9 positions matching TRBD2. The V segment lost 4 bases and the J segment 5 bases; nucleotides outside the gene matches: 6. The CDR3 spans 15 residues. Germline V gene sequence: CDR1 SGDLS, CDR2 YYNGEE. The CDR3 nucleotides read TGTGCCAGCAGCTTCAGCGGGGGGTTAACCGGGGAGCTGTTTTTT. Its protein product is CASSFSGGLTGELFF.